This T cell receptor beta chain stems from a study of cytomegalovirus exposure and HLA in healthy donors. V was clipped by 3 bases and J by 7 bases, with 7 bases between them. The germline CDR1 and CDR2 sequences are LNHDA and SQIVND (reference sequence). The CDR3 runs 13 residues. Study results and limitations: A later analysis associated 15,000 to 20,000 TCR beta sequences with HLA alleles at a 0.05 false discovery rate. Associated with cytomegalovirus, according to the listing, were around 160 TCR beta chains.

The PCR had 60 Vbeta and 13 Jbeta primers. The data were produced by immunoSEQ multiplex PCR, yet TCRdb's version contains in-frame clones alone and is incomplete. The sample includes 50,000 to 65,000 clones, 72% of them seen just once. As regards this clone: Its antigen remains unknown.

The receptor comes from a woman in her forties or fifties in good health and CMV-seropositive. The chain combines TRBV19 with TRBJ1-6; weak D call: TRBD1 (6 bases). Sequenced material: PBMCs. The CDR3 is CASSIQGNSPLHF. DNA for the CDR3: TGTGCCAGTAGTATCCAGGGGAATTCACCCCTCCACTTT.